This note documents a single T cell receptor beta chain sequence. The antigen is unknown. The sample comes from a study of blood T cells in healthy people across ages. Study in general: Template switching caught about one barcoded beta molecule for each two T cells.

PCR was performed a second time for about 6 to 12 cycles using a sample-barcoded 5' primer and a J-beta primer mix. Every cDNA molecule carried a tag from a template-switch adaptor bearing 12 random nucleotides. TCRdb reprocessed the 5' RACE reads via MiXCR and lists one record per CDR3 protein. The sample holds about 1.5 million distinct CDR3 sequences, 42% seen once. CDR1 is DFQATT, CDR2 SNEGSKA, per germline (reference sequence). The CDR3 extends over 14 amino acids. Trimming at V came to 4 bases and at J to 0 bases, leaving 5 bases not matched to a gene. Study observations and caveats: Researchers said unsorted PBMCs prevented a conclusive naive versus antigen-experienced comparison. It was held that diversity estimates obtained from one million T cells represented underestimates.

The chain joins TRBV20-1 to TRBJ2-7; 8 bases fit TRBD1. The sequenced sample consisted of blood. The TCR was taken from a young woman in good health. Written as DNA, the CDR3 is TGCAGTGCTATCCAGGACAGGGTCTCCTACGAGCAGTACTTC. Translating gives CSAIQDRVSYEQYF.